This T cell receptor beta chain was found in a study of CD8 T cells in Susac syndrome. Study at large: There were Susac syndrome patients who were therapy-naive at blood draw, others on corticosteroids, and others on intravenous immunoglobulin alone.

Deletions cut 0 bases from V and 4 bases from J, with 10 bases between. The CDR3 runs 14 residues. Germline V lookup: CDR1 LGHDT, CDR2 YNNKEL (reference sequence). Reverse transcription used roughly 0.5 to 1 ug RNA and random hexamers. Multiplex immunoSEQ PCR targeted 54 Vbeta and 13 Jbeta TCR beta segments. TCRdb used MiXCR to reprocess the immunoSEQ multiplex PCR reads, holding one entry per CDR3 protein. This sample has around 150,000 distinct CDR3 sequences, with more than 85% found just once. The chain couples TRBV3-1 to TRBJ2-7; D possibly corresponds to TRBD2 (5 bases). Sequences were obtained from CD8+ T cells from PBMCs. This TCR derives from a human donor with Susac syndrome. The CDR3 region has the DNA TGTGCCAGCAGCCAAGATGTTGAGGGTTACGAGCAGTACTTC. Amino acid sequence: CASSQDVEGYEQYF.